This T cell receptor beta chain was obtained from a study of CD8+ T cells in alopecia areata. Study findings and constraints: Scalp and blood retained many expanded lesional clones during tofacitinib. Between patients, shared TCR sequences were less clear than in mice. This was possibly due in part to HLA diversity in the patient population. Treatment with tofacitinib significantly lowered scalp clonality and reduced expanded CD8+ clones among the top 100. Tissue-resident alphabeta T cells belonging to normal skin likewise get sequenced within scalp specimens.

Sequencing relied on a cDNA template that was reverse transcribed from extracted RNA. TCRdb's copy holds only in-frame clones and misses some; the assay was immunoSEQ multiplex PCR. The sample has more than 90,000 clones, approximately 66% seen once. This clone has just a few counts. Its antigen is still unknown. Germline CDR1 and CDR2: SQVTM and ANQGSEA. Trimming removed 1 base from V and 0 bases from J; junction bases left unmatched: 5. The CDR3 has 15 amino acids. Treatment given: oral pan-JAK inhibitor, 5-10 mg twice daily. The V gene is TRBV29-1, the J gene TRBJ2-7; 8 nucleotides match TRBD1. The origin of this receptor is a human donor with alopecia areata. Sequencing was performed on CD8+ T cells sorted from blood, taken at week 4, from a patient treated with tofacitinib. The chain's CDR3 is CSVEGWQGASYEQYF. DNA for the CDR3: TGCAGCGTTGAAGGGTGGCAGGGGGCCTCCTACGAGCAGTACTTC.